Listed here are 11 T cell receptor beta chains from one sample, sequenced in a study of blood T cell repertoires in COVID-19 (dated by TCRdb to about 2020). Library preparation used the immunoSEQ multiplex PCR assay. Sourced from immuneACCESS, this table was stored by TCRdb with only in-frame sequences that have V and J called. A share of the clones is absent; for the studies checked, an unresolved V gene accounts for under half, and the remainder has no known explanation. This sample lists 300,000 to 350,000 clones; 86% were detected once. The top ten hold roughly 4.2% of the sample. Sequenced input: PBMCs or T cells enriched from blood (not recorded which). These receptor sequences come from a woman aged 35 to 49 with acute COVID-19.

V and J are TRBV18 and TRBJ2-7, with 10 bases identical to TRBD2. The germline CDR1 and CDR2 sequences are KGHSH and LQKENI. CDR3 size: 15 residues. J gave up 5 bases and V 5 bases, and 9 bases lay outside the gene matches. The DNA for the CDR3 is TGTGCCAGCTCATTCGCTAGCGGGAGTAAGGACGAGCAGTACTTC. As protein: CASSFASGSKDEQYF.

The genes are TRBV7-8 and TRBJ1-5; TRBD1 aligns across 7 bases. Germline V lookup: CDR1 SGHVS, CDR2 FQNEAQ. Germline trimming cut 1 base from V and 0 bases from J; bases unmatched to any gene: 3. This CDR3 is 16 amino acids long. The CDR3 nucleotides read TGTGCCAGCAGCTTAGGGGACAGCGATAGCAATCAGCCCCAGCATTTT. This codes for CASSLGDSDSNQPQHF.

J is TRBJ1-2 and V is TRBV7-9; 10 bases fit TRBD1. Germline loops: CDR1 SEHNR, CDR2 FQNEAQ (reference sequence). The trim removed 7 bases at V and 11 bases at J, leaving 13 bases unmatched. CDR3 size: 14 residues. This chain's CDR3 is CASTLPTGGANYTF. In DNA, the CDR3 is TGTGCCAGCACCCTCCCGACAGGGGGCGCGAATTACACCTTC.

This clone has a single count. The CDR3 DNA is TGTGCCAGCACCCGACTGGAGGCGGTAGATACGCAGTATTTT. The encoded protein is CASTRLEAVDTQYF. The chain recombines TRBV7-2 with TRBJ2-3, with D tentatively TRBD2 (5 bases). The V end was cut by 7 bases, the J end by 5 bases, with 16 bases between. Per germline, CDR1 SGHTA and CDR2 FQGNSA. CDR3 length equals 14 residues.

This clone was counted a single time. The V and J genes are TRBV11-1 and TRBJ2-5; D remains unclear. With 2 bases removed from V and 1 base from J, the gap between germline ends came to 11 bases. The CDR3 is made up of 15 amino acids. Germline V gives CDR1 SGHAT, CDR2 FQDESV (reference sequence). The CDR3 spells CASSLQGAFQETQYF. The CDR3, as DNA: TGTGCCAGCAGCTTACAAGGAGCTTTCCAAGAGACCCAGTACTTC.

The chain is built from TRBV11-2 and TRBJ1-4; 9 nucleotides line up with TRBD1. CDR1 SGHAT and CDR2 FQNNGV come from the germline V gene. CDR3 size: 15 residues. Trimming at V came to 1 base and at J to 5 bases, leaving 2 bases not matched to a gene. The CDR3 spells CASSLAGTGNEKLFF. CDR3 DNA sequence: TGTGCCAGCAGCTTAGCGGGGACAGGGAATGAAAAACTGTTTTTT.

The rearrangement links TRBV3-1 (or the pseudogene TRBV3-2) to TRBJ1-5, with a weak D call TRBD1 (5 bases). Germline V lookup: CDR1 LGHDT, CDR2 YNNKEL (reference sequence). V lost 1 base, J lost 2 bases, and 9 bases lay in between. The CDR3 has 15 amino acids. In nucleotides, the CDR3 is TGTGCCAGCAGCCAAGGGGGGGTCGGCAATCAGCCCCAGCATTTT. Translation gives CASSQGGVGNQPQHF.

The rearrangement links TRBV5-1 to TRBJ2-5; tentative D call: TRBD1 (5 bases). Trimming took off 3 bases at V and 1 base at J, with 13 bases between the two ends. CDR3 length: 15 residues. Germline loops: CDR1 SGHRS, CDR2 YFSETQ. The CDR3 DNA sequence: TGCGCCAGCAGCTCGACAGACAGACTCCAAGAGACCCAGTACTTC. It specifies CASSSTDRLQETQYF.

In regard to this clone: Different DNA sequences within this sample yield the same CDR3. The chain carries TRBV9 and TRBJ1-3, with D possibly TRBD1 on 6 matching bases. V was cut by 0 bases and J by 2 bases, with 9 bases left in between. Per the germline V gene, CDR1 is SGDLS and CDR2 is YYNGEE. This CDR3 comprises 15 residues. The CDR3 here is CASSVAAGAGNTIYF. Here the CDR3 DNA reads TGTGCCAGCAGCGTAGCGGCAGGGGCTGGAAACACCATATATTTT. Drawing the rest from reference TRBV9 and TRBJ1-3, the complete variable domain is DSGVTQTPKHLITATGQRVTLRCSPRSGDLSVYWYQQSLDQGLQFLIQYYNGEERAKGNILERFSAQQFPDLHSELNLSSLELGDSALYFCASSVAAGAGNTIYFGEGSWLTVV.

V gene TRBV19 combines with J gene TRBJ2-2, with D perhaps matching TRBD1 (5 bases). The V and J ends lost 5 bases and 5 bases respectively, with 15 bases between them. The length of the CDR3 is 15 residues. The V gene's germline CDR1 is LNHDA and CDR2 SQIVND (reference sequence). CDR3 coding DNA: TGTGCCAGTAGTCTCTGGGGCTTTTCTACCGGGGAGCTGTTTTTT. Amino acid sequence: CASSLWGFSTGELFF.

The chain has TRBV4-3 and TRBJ2-1, with 8 bases fitting TRBD2. The V gene's germline CDR1 is LGHNA and CDR2 YSLEER. The CDR3 loop spans 17 amino acids. The V and J ends lost 0 bases and 2 bases, in that order; junction bases with no gene match: 6. This CDR3 reads CASSQDGLATPYNEQFF. The CDR3, as DNA: TGCGCCAGCAGCCAAGACGGACTAGCCACCCCCTACAATGAGCAGTTCTTC.